The 23 T cell receptor beta chains listed next were all sequenced from one sample in a study of blood T cell repertoires in COVID-19 (dated by TCRdb to 2018 to 2020). The protocol used for the library was the immunoSEQ multiplex PCR assay. TCRdb limited this immuneACCESS table to in-frame rearrangements with V and J called. A share of clones is missing; checked studies link under half to unresolved V genes, and the rest is unexplained. A total of approximately 310,000 clones appear in this sample, less than 85% of them only once. The ten largest clones take up around 2% of the sample. Sample: PBMCs or T cells enriched from blood (not recorded which). The source is a woman aged 25 to 39 who had been exposed to COVID-19.

The genes are TRBV1 and TRBJ2-5; TRBD2 was called by the table and not checked on the DNA. TRBV1 corresponds to a pseudogene. The length of the CDR3 is 17 residues. CDR3 sequence: CTSSQRTSGENQETQYF. For the CDR3, the DNA is TGCACCAGCAGCCAGCGCACTAGCGGGGAAAACCAAGAGACCCAGTACTTC.

This chain connects TRBV7-9 to TRBJ2-7; 8 nucleotides match TRBD1. Germline V CDR1 and CDR2: SEHNR, FQNEAQ (reference sequence). J gave up 2 bases and V 2 bases, and 17 bases lay outside the gene matches. The CDR3 has 19 amino acids. The chain's CDR3 is CASSLTGVGQGALTYEQYF. CDR3 sequence (DNA): TGTGCCAGCAGCTTAACGGGTGTCGGGCAGGGGGCTCTCACCTACGAGCAGTACTTC.

V gene TRBV28 combines with J gene TRBJ1-3; TRBD1 agrees at 8 bases. V lost 4 bases and J lost 4; bases outside the gene matches: 9. The CDR3 consists of 16 residues. Germline V CDR1 and CDR2: MDHEN, SYDVKM. In DNA form, the CDR3 reads TGTGCCAGCAGTTCGCCCCACGGGACAGGCGGAAACACCATATATTTT. Its translation: CASSSPHGTGGNTIYF.

This rearrangement joins TRBV7-9 to TRBJ2-2, with 8 bases matching TRBD1. This CDR3 region has 19 residues. Germline V gene lookup returns CDR1 SEHNR and CDR2 FQNEAQ (reference sequence). After removal of 5 bases from V and 7 bases from J, the junction contained 21 bases not matched to a gene. As DNA, the CDR3 is TGTGCCAGCAGCCCGACGGACGCCGATGGACAGGGAAAGGGCGGGGAGCTGTTTTTT. It specifies CASSPTDADGQGKGGELFF.

In nucleotides, the CDR3 is TGTGCCTGGGCGACAGGGGGCATCGGGGCAGAGACCCAGTACTTC. This gives the protein CAWATGGIGAETQYF. This chain uses TRBV30 with TRBJ2-5; 10 bases map to TRBD1. This CDR3 contains 15 residues. Per the germline V gene, CDR1 is GTSNPN and CDR2 is SVGIG (reference sequence). After removal of 5 bases from V and 4 bases from J, the junction contained 10 bases not matched to a gene.

This clone was counted a few times. The chain joins TRBV5-1 to TRBJ1-1; TRBD1 matches at 10 bases. CDR3 length: 16 amino acids. With V trimmed by 4 bases and J by 4 bases, 10 bases remained unmatched. The germline gives CDR1 SGHRS, CDR2 YFSETQ. The CDR3 reads CASSVGQGKFSTEAFF. The CDR3 DNA is TGCGCCAGCAGCGTGGGACAGGGGAAGTTCAGCACTGAAGCTTTCTTT. Based on the CDR3 plus reference TRBV5-1 and TRBJ1-1, the full variable domain is KAGVTQTPRYLIKTRGQQVTLSCSPISGHRSVSWYQQTPGQGLQFLFEYFSETQRNKGNFPGRFSGRQFSNSRSEMNVSTLELGDSALYLCASSVGQGKFSTEAFFGQGTRLTVV.

A few counts support this clone. V and J are TRBV7-8 and TRBJ1-5; TRBD1 might be the D (5 bases). This CDR3 is built from 15 residues. Trimming took 1 base from V and 6 from J, leaving 13 bases between them. CDR1 is SGHVS, CDR2 FQNEAQ, per germline. CDR3 in DNA: TGTGCCAGCAGCTTAGTTTCAGGGAATTCTCAGCCCCAGCATTTT. The encoded protein is CASSLVSGNSQPQHF.

This sequence joins TRBV13 and TRBJ2-3, with 14 bases lining up with TRBD2. Germline V gene sequence: CDR1 PRHDT, CDR2 FYEKMQ (reference sequence). This CDR3 is 19 amino acids long. V was pared by 0 bases and J by 0 bases, with 5 bases of the junction left unmatched. The CDR3 region is CASSLGGLAGGASTDTQYF. The CDR3 DNA reads TGTGCCAGCAGCTTAGGCGGACTAGCGGGGGGTGCTAGCACAGATACGCAGTATTTT.

CDR3 in DNA: TGTGCCAGCAGCTCCCCTAGGGGGTCGGGGTTGGAGACCCAGTACTTC. Protein: CASSSPRGSGLETQYF. The rearrangement joins TRBV13 to TRBJ2-5; TRBD1 is a possible D gene (6 bases). The germline gives CDR1 PRHDT, CDR2 FYEKMQ (reference sequence). V was clipped by 4 bases and J by 5 bases, with 20 bases between them. CDR3 length: 16 amino acids.

V gene TRBV10-2 combines with J gene TRBJ1-1; 8 bases agree with TRBD1. The junction had 4 bases not matched to a gene; V was cut back by 6 bases and J by 1 base. This CDR3 is 14 amino acids long. CDR1 and CDR2 from the germline V gene are WSHSY and SAAADI. The CDR3 is CASRGQGGNTEAFF. The CDR3 bases are TGCGCCAGCAGAGGACAGGGCGGGAACACTGAAGCTTTCTTT.

This chain uses TRBV18 with TRBJ2-7, with 9 bases identical to TRBD2. Trimming at V came to 3 bases and at J to 3 bases, leaving 3 bases not matched to a gene. The CDR3 length is 14 residues. CDR1 KGHSH and CDR2 LQKENI come from the germline V gene. CDR3 amino acids: CASSPDSGSYEQYF. The CDR3 nucleotides are TGTGCCAGCTCACCCGATAGCGGGAGCTACGAGCAGTACTTC. The full variable domain, in which reference TRBV18 and TRBJ2-7 provide the parts outside the CDR3, is NAGVMQNPRHLVRRRGQEARLRCSPMKGHSHVYWYRQLPEEGLKFMVYLQKENIIDESGMPKERFSAEFPKEGPSILRIQQVVRGDSAAYFCASSPDSGSYEQYFGPGTRLTVT.

The chain is built from TRBV2 and TRBJ1-5; 9 positions agree with TRBD1. Germline V gene sequence: CDR1 SNHLY, CDR2 FYNNEI. Trimming took 2 bases from V and 6 from J; bases not matched to a gene: 8. This CDR3 region has 16 residues. The DNA for the CDR3 is TGTGCCAGCAGTGAATTTTTGACAGGGGGAAGTCAGCCCCAGCATTTT. Its protein is CASSEFLTGGSQPQHF.

This chain links TRBV9 with TRBJ1-3, with a weak D call TRBD1 (6 bases). Germline CDR1 reads SGDLS; CDR2 reads YYNGEE. CDR3 length: 14 residues. V was shortened by 4 bases and J by 2 bases, with 10 bases between the two germline ends. CDR3 sequence: CASSPWTAGNTIYF. CDR3 DNA sequence: TGTGCCAGCAGCCCGTGGACAGCTGGAAACACCATATATTTT.

This chain links TRBV27 with TRBJ1-5; maybe TRBD1 (6 bases). This CDR3 is built from 14 residues. CDR1 is MNHEY and CDR2 is SMNVEV in the germline V gene (reference sequence). Trimming shortened V by 6 bases and J by 5 bases, and 14 bases separated the two germline ends. In DNA, the CDR3 is TGTGCCAGCAGAGGTATTTACAGGGATCAGCCCCAGCATTTT. Translation: CASRGIYRDQPQHF.

The V gene is TRBV11-2, the J gene TRBJ2-1, with D perhaps matching TRBD2 (6 bases). In germline, CDR1 is SGHAT, CDR2 FQNNGV. The CDR3 totals 15 residues. V was shortened by 1 base and J by 2 bases, with 9 bases between the two germline ends. The CDR3 here is CASSLAGVPYNEQFF. As DNA, the CDR3 is TGTGCCAGCAGCTTAGCGGGAGTACCCTACAATGAGCAGTTCTTC.

The V gene is TRBV9, the J gene TRBJ2-1; 10 positions match TRBD2. Germline values: CDR1 SGDLS, CDR2 YYNGEE. The CDR3 length is 15 residues. After removal of 3 bases from V and 4 bases from J, the junction contained 4 bases not matched to a gene. The CDR3 DNA sequence: TGTGCCAGCAGCGCTAGCGGGGGTGCTTACAATGAGCAGTTCTTC. Translation: CASSASGGAYNEQFF.

The chain joins TRBV6-5 to TRBJ1-3; D gene uncertain. This CDR3 is built from 15 residues. Looked up from germline, CDR1 is MNHEY and CDR2 is SVGAGI. The V end was cut by 7 bases, the J end by 4 bases, with 17 bases between. DNA for the CDR3: TGTGCCAGCACCCTTGGGCGCTCAGCCGGAAACACCATATATTTT. It encodes CASTLGRSAGNTIYF.

The gene calls are TRBV7-8 and TRBJ2-7, with 7 bases matching TRBD1. The CDR3 is 13 amino acids. V gave up 3 bases and J gave up 5 bases; unmatched junction bases: 4. Germline CDR1 is SGHVS and CDR2 is FQNEAQ. The CDR3 reads CASSLDRRDEQYF. DNA of the CDR3: TGTGCCAGCAGCTTGGACAGGCGCGACGAGCAGTACTTC.

V is TRBV30 and J is TRBJ1-6; 10 bases line up with TRBD1. Unmatched junction bases numbered 6, after V lost 4 bases and J lost 15 bases. Germline V gives CDR1 GTSNPN, CDR2 SVGIG (reference sequence). This CDR3 comprises 12 residues. CDR3 region: CAWKGQGVLLHF. DNA of the CDR3: TGTGCCTGGAAAGGACAGGGGGTACTCCTCCACTTT.

This sequence joins TRBV6-2 or TRBV6-3 and TRBJ1-5, with a possible D match to TRBD1 (5 bases). The CDR3 length is 13 residues. Germline V gives CDR1 MNHEY, CDR2 SVGEGT. Trimming took off 5 bases at V and 5 bases at J, with 10 bases between the two ends. CDR3 loop: CASSPDRDQPQHF. DNA of the CDR3: TGTGCCAGCAGTCCAGACAGAGATCAGCCCCAGCATTTT.

The chain recombines TRBV7-3 with TRBJ1-1, with 7 bases lining up with TRBD1. CDR3 size: 14 residues. Germline assignment: CDR1 SGHTA and CDR2 FQGTGA. Unmatched junction bases numbered 5, after V lost 2 bases and J lost 5 bases. This chain's CDR3 is CASSLSGGSTEAFF. CDR3 DNA: TGTGCCAGCAGCTTATCAGGGGGAAGTACTGAAGCTTTCTTT.

V usage is TRBV27 and J usage is TRBJ1-5; D ambiguous. Germline V gene lookup returns CDR1 MNHEY and CDR2 SMNVEV (reference sequence). The CDR3 contains 15 residues. V was clipped by 4 bases and J by 0 bases, with 10 bases between them. This CDR3 is CASSWAYDSNQPQHF. The CDR3 coding sequence is TGTGCCAGCAGTTGGGCCTACGATAGCAATCAGCCCCAGCATTTT.

The chain recombines TRBV6-5 with TRBJ1-3; D is unresolved. Deletions cut 8 bases from V and 3 bases from J, with 8 bases between. CDR1 and CDR2 (germline): MNHEY, SVGAGI. The CDR3 has 12 residues. CDR3: CASVGVGNTIYF. DNA for the CDR3: TGTGCCAGCGTCGGTGTTGGAAACACCATATATTTT.